This T cell receptor (beta chain) was found in a study of CD8+CD57+ T cells in acquired aplastic anemia. For CDR3 and TCR beta VDJ profiling, genomic DNA was the template used. TCRdb ran MiXCR on the reads and lists one entry per CDR3 protein. Among about 180,000 distinct CDR3 sequences, roughly 60% were seen once, and the ten largest hold roughly 46%. An expansion of CD8+CD57+ cells by flow cytometry had been shown in patients chosen for sequencing. Source material: sorted CD4+, CD8+, or CD8+CD57+ T cells (not recorded which) from PBMCs. The clonotype originates from a human donor with aplastic anemia.

In nucleotides, the CDR3 is TGTGCCAGCAGCCGGGACCGTTCGGGCGAGCAGTACTTC. It codes for CASSRDRSGEQYF. The rearrangement joins TRBV7-9 to TRBJ2-7, with D perhaps TRBD1 or TRBD2 (5 bases each). The germline V gene encodes CDR1 SEHNR and CDR2 FQNEAQ (reference sequence). The length of the CDR3 is 13 residues. Trimming pared 5 bases from V and 6 bases from J, leaving 14 bases between.